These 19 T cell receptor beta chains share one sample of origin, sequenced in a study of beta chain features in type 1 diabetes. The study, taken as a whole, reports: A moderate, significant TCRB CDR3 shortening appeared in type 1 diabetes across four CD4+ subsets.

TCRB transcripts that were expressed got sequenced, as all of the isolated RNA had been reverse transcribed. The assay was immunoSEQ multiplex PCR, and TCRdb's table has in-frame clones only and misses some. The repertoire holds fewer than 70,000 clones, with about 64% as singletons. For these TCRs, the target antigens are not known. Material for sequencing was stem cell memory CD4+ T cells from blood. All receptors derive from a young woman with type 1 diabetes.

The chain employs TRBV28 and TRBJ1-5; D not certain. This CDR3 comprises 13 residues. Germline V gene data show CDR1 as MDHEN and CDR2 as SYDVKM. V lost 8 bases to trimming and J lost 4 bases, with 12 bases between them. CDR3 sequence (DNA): TGTGCCAGCCTTGATGCGATTAATCAGCCCCAGCATTTT. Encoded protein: CASLDAINQPQHF.

CDR3 in amino acids: CASSLGQVNEKLFF. CDR3 DNA: TGTGCCAGCAGCCTGGGACAGGTTAATGAAAAACTGTTTTTT. The chain recombines TRBV7-9 with TRBJ1-4, with TRBD1 matching over 8 bases. This CDR3 has 14 residues. Losses at the gene ends were 5 bases for V and 4 bases for J; bases not matched to a gene: 3. Germline CDR1 is SEHNR and CDR2 is FQNEAQ (reference sequence).

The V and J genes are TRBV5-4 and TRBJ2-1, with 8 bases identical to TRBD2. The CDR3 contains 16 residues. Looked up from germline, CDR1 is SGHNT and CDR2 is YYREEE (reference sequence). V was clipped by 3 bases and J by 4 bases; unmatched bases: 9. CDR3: CASSSASSGLYNEQFF. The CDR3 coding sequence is TGTGCCAGCAGCTCGGCGTCTAGCGGGCTATACAATGAGCAGTTCTTC.

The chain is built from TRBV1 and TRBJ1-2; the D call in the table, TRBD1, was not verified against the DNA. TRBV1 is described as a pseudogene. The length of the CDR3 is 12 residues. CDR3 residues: CTSSHRGRGYTF. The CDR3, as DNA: TGCACCAGCAGCCACAGGGGTCGGGGCTACACCTTC.

For the CDR3, the DNA is TGTGCCACCAGCAGAGATCCAGGAAACTATGGCTACACCTTC. Translated, it gives CATSRDPGNYGYTF. The gene calls are TRBV15 and TRBJ1-2; D gene uncertain. Germline assignment: CDR1 LNHNV and CDR2 YYDKDF (reference sequence). The CDR3 spans 14 residues. The germline V and J ends were trimmed by 0 bases and 2 bases, with 7 bases remaining between them.

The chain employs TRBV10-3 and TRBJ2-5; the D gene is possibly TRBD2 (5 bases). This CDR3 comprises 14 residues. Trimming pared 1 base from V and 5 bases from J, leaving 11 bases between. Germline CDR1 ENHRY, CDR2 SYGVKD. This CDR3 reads CAISEWTPGETQYF. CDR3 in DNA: TGTGCCATCAGTGAGTGGACCCCGGGGGAGACCCAGTACTTC.

Written as DNA, the CDR3 is TGTGCCAGCTCCCCCGACAGCCAAGAGACCCAGTACTTC. This gives the protein CASSPDSQETQYF. The chain joins TRBV18 to TRBJ2-5, with a weak D call TRBD1 (5 bases). Trimming took 6 bases from V and 1 from J, leaving 9 bases between them. This CDR3 has 13 residues. The germline CDR1 and CDR2 sequences are KGHSH and LQKENI.

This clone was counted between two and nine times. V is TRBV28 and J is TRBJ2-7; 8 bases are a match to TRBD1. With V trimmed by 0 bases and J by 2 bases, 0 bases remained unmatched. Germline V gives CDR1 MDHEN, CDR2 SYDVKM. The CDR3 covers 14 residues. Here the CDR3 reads CASSLWDRAYEQYF. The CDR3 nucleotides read TGTGCCAGCAGTTTATGGGACAGGGCCTACGAGCAGTACTTC.

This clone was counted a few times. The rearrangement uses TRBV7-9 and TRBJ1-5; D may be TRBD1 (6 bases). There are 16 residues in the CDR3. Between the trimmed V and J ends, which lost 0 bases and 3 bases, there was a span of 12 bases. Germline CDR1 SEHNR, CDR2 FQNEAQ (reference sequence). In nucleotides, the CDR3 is TGTGCCAGCAGCTTAGCCCAACAGGGTAACAATCAGCCCCAGCATTTT. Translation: CASSLAQQGNNQPQHF.

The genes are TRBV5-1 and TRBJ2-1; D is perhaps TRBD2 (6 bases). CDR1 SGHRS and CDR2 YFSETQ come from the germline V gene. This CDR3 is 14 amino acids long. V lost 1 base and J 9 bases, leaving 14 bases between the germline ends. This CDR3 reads CASSLQPSEGEQFF. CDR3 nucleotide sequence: TGCGCCAGCAGCTTGCAACCTAGCGAGGGTGAGCAGTTCTTC.

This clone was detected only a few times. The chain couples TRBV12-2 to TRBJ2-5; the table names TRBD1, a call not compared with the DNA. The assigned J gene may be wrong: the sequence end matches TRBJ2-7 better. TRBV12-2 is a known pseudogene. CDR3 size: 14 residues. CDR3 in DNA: TGTGCAAGTCGCTTATTCCAGGGGCTCGTCGAGCAGTACTTC. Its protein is CASRLFQGLVEQYF.

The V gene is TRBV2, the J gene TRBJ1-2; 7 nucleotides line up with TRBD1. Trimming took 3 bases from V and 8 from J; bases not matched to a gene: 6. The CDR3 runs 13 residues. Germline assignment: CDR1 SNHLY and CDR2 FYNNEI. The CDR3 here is CASSDTGVSGYTF. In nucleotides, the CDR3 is TGTGCCAGCAGTGATACAGGGGTGTCCGGCTACACCTTC.

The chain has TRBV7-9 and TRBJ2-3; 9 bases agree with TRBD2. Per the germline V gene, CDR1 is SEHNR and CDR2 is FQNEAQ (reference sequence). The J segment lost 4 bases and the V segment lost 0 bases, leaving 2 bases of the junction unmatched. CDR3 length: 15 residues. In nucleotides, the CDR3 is TGTGCCAGCAGCTTAGCTGGCGGGAGGGCAGATACGCAGTATTTT. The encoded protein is CASSLAGGRADTQYF.

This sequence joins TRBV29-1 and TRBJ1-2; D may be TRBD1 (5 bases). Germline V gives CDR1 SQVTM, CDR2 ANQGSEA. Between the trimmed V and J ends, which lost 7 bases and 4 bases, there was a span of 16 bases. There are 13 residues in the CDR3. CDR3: CSAGTLSPYGYTF. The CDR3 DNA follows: TGCAGCGCCGGGACTCTAAGCCCCTATGGCTACACCTTC. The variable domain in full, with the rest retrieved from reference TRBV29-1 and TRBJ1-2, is SAVISQKPSRDICQRGTSLTIQCQVDSQVTMMFWYRQQPGQSLTLIATANQGSEATYESGFVIDKFPISRPNLTFSTLTVSNMSPEDSSIYLCSAGTLSPYGYTFGSGTRLTVV.

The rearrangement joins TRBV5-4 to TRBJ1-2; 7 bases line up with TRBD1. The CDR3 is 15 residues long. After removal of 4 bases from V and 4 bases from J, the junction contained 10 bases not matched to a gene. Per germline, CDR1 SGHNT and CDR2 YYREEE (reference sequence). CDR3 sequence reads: CASSGRTGNFYGYTF. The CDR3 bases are TGTGCCAGCAGCGGGCGGACAGGCAACTTCTATGGCTACACCTTC.

The CDR3 DNA reads as TGTGCCAGCAGCCTACAGGGGATTGAAGGCTACACCTTC. It specifies CASSLQGIEGYTF. This chain uses TRBV14 with TRBJ1-2; 7 nucleotides agree with TRBD1. Germline V CDR1 and CDR2: SGHDN, FVKESK. CDR3 length: 13 residues. Unmatched junction bases numbered 7, after V lost 4 bases and J lost 8 bases. Based on the CDR3 plus reference TRBV14 and TRBJ1-2, the full variable domain is EAGVTQFPSHSVIEKGQTVTLRCDPISGHDNLYWYRRVMGKEIKFLLHFVKESKQDESGMPNNRFLAERTGGTYSTLKVQPAELEDSGVYFCASSLQGIEGYTFGSGTRLTVV.

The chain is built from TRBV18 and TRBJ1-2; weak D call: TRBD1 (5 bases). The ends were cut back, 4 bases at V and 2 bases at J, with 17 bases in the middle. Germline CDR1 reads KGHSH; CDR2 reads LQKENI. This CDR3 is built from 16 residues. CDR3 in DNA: TGTGCCAGCTCACTGCTCGGGACTGAGTTCAACTATGGCTACACCTTC. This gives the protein CASSLLGTEFNYGYTF.

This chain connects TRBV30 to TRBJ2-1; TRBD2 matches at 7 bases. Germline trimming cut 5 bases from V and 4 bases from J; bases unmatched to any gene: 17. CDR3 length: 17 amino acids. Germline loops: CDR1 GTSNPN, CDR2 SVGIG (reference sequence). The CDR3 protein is CAWALTAGIPVYNEQFF. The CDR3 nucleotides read TGTGCCTGGGCACTTACAGCGGGAATTCCAGTTTACAATGAGCAGTTCTTC.

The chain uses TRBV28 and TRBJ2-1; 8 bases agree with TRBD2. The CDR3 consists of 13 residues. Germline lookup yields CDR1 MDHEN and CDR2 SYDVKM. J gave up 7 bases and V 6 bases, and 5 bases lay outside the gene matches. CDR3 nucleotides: TGTGCCAGCAGAGCGGGAGCTGAGAATGAGCAGTTCTTC. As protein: CASRAGAENEQFF.